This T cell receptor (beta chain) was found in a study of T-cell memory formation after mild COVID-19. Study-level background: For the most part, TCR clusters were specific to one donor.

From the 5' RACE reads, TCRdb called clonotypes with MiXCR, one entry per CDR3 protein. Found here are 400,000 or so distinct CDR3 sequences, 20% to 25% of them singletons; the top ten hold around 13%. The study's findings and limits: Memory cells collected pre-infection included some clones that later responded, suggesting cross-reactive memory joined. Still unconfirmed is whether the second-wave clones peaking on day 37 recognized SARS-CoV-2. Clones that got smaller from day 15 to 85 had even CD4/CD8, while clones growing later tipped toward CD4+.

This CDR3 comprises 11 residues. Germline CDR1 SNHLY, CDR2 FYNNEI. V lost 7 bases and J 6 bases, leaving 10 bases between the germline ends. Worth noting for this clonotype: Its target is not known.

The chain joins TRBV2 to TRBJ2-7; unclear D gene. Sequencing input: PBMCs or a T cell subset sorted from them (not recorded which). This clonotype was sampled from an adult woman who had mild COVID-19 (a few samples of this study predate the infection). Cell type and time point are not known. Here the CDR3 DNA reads TGTGCCAGCATTGGGGATTCCGAGCAGTACTTC. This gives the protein CASIGDSEQYF.